What follows are 27 T cell receptor beta chains derived from one specimen sequenced in a study of blood T cell repertoires in COVID-19. The table came from immunoSEQ multiplex PCR; TCRdb's copy has only in-frame clones and leaves some out. The sample yields a few hundred thousand clones, approximately 90% seen once. What was sequenced was peripheral blood. Receptors were obtained from a woman between 45 and 60 years old with COVID-19, enrolled during active disease.

CDR3 sequence reads: CASSLVAGAYEQFF. CDR3 nucleotides: TGCGCCAGCAGCTTGGTAGCGGGAGCGTACGAGCAGTTCTTC. V gene TRBV5-1 combines with J gene TRBJ2-1, with TRBD2 identical over 9 bases. The V gene end was trimmed by 0 bases and the J gene end by 10 bases; junction bases not matched to a gene: 5. Germline CDR1 SGHRS, CDR2 YFSETQ. The CDR3 loop spans 14 amino acids. Filled out from reference TRBV5-1 and TRBJ2-1, the complete variable domain reads KAGVTQTPRYLIKTRGQQVTLSCSPISGHRSVSWYQQTPGQGLQFLFEYFSETQRNKGNFPGRFSGRQFSNSRSEMNVSTLELGDSALYLCASSLVAGAYEQFFGPGTRLTVL.

This clone was seen only a few times. This chain joins TRBV6-1 and TRBJ2-2; D uncertain. V was trimmed by 2 bases and J by 6 bases, leaving 7 bases between them. The CDR3 is 13 amino acids. The germline V gene encodes CDR1 MNHNS and CDR2 SASEGT. The CDR3 region is CASSEWLSGELFF. CDR3 nucleotides: TGTGCCAGCAGTGAATGGCTCTCCGGGGAGCTGTTTTTT.

The chain uses TRBV19 and TRBJ1-5; no clear D gene. Trimming took 3 bases from V and 6 from J, leaving 6 bases between them. CDR1 and CDR2 (germline): LNHDA, SQIVND (reference sequence). The CDR3 length is 12 residues. CDR3 in amino acids: CASSIAGQPQHF. The CDR3 DNA reads TGTGCCAGTAGTATCGCGGGTCAGCCCCAGCATTTT. Full variable domain (missing parts from reference TRBV19 and TRBJ1-5): DGGITQSPKYLFRKEGQNVTLSCEQNLNHDAMYWYRQDPGQGLRLIYYSQIVNDFQKGDIAEGYSVSREKKESFPLTVTSAQKNPTAFYLCASSIAGQPQHFGDGTRLSIL.

The rearrangement uses TRBV6-5 and TRBJ2-1; 8 nucleotides align to TRBD2. With 7 bases clipped from V and 4 bases from J, the junction kept 9 bases outside the gene matches. Looked up from germline, CDR1 is MNHEY and CDR2 is SVGAGI. The length of the CDR3 is 15 residues. This chain's CDR3 is CASKLTGTRYNEQFF. DNA of the CDR3: TGTGCCAGCAAATTAACCGGGACTAGGTACAATGAGCAGTTCTTC.

The table lists this clone with a count of one. The J gene is TRBJ2-3, the V gene TRBV4-1; tentative D call: TRBD2 (6 bases). CDR1 is MGHRA and CDR2 is YSYEKL in the germline V gene. The V end was cut by 3 bases, the J end by 4 bases, with 17 bases between. The CDR3 runs to 16 residues. The CDR3, as DNA: TGCGCCAGCAGCCAGGATAGCGGTTCGTATGCAGATACGCAGTATTTT. The encoded protein is CASSQDSGSYADTQYF.

The rearrangement links TRBV6-5 to TRBJ2-1, with 8 positions matching TRBD2. This CDR3 is 15 amino acids long. Germline V lookup: CDR1 MNHEY, CDR2 SVGAGI. Trimming at V came to 2 bases and at J to 5 bases, leaving 5 bases not matched to a gene. CDR3 residues: CASSYERGRNNEQFF. The CDR3 nucleotides are TGTGCCAGCAGTTACGAGCGGGGGCGGAACAATGAGCAGTTCTTC.

There are a few counts of this clone. V is TRBV15 and J is TRBJ2-5, with 7 bases lining up with TRBD2. The V gene's germline CDR1 is LNHNV and CDR2 YYDKDF (reference sequence). This CDR3 region has 14 residues. V lost 3 bases and J lost 2; bases outside the gene matches: 3. Here the CDR3 reads CATSRRAGQETQYF. CDR3 nucleotides: TGTGCCACCAGCAGGCGAGCGGGGCAAGAGACCCAGTACTTC.

The V and J genes are TRBV7-6 and TRBJ2-1, with TRBD2 as a possible D gene (5 bases). Germline V lookup: CDR1 SGHVS, CDR2 FNYEAQ. The V end lost 2 bases, the J end lost 1 base, and 12 bases lay between the germline ends. The CDR3 consists of 16 residues. The DNA of the CDR3 is TGTGCCAGCAGCTTACGGATCTCGGGATCCTACAATGAGCAGTTCTTC. This translates into CASSLRISGSYNEQFF. The full variable domain, completed using reference TRBV7-6 and TRBJ2-1, is GAGVSQSPRYKVTKRGQDVALRCDPISGHVSLYWYRQALGQGPEFLTYFNYEAQQDKSGLPNDRFSAERPEGSISTLTIQRTEQRDSAMYRCASSLRISGSYNEQFFGPGTRLTVL.

In this sample, this clone turned up once. DNA of the CDR3: TGTGCCAGCAGAAGTAGCGGGAGGGGATACGAGCAGTACTTC. Its protein product is CASRSSGRGYEQYF. The V call is TRBV2, the J call TRBJ2-7; 11 bases line up with TRBD2. V lost 6 bases and J lost 4; bases outside the gene matches: 5. In germline, CDR1 is SNHLY, CDR2 FYNNEI. There are 14 residues in the CDR3.

The genes are TRBV7-9 and TRBJ2-1, with TRBD1 matching over 8 bases. J lost 7 bases, V lost 1 base, and 3 bases had no gene match. Germline lookup yields CDR1 SEHNR and CDR2 FQNEAQ (reference sequence). This CDR3 region has 14 residues. The CDR3 nucleotides read TGTGCCAGCAGCTTAGGGGGACAGGCTAATGAGCAGTTCTTC. It codes for CASSLGGQANEQFF.

The chain has TRBV24-1 and TRBJ2-1; TRBD1 aligns across 8 bases. This CDR3 contains 15 residues. CDR1 is KGHDR and CDR2 is SFDVKD in the germline V gene. Trimming at V came to 0 bases and at J to 3 bases, leaving 0 bases not matched to a gene. DNA for the CDR3: TGTGCCACCAGTGATTTGGGGACAGGCTACAATGAGCAGTTCTTC. Translation gives CATSDLGTGYNEQFF.

This clone was observed a few times. The chain uses TRBV19 and TRBJ2-2, with D perhaps TRBD1 (6 bases). The CDR3 extends over 15 amino acids. V dropped 7 bases and J dropped 6 bases, with 18 bases sitting between them. Germline lookup yields CDR1 LNHDA and CDR2 SQIVND (reference sequence). The CDR3 reads CASTTGQEFPGELFF. The CDR3 coding sequence is TGTGCCAGTACCACAGGGCAGGAGTTTCCCGGGGAGCTGTTTTTT.

In its sample, this clone was seen once. The chain is built from TRBV19 and TRBJ2-1, with 9 bases identical to TRBD2. Losses at the gene ends were 1 base for V and 6 bases for J; bases not matched to a gene: 4. Germline CDR1 reads LNHDA; CDR2 reads SQIVND (reference sequence). This CDR3 has 15 amino acids. The CDR3 is CASSIGSGRSNEQFF. As DNA, the CDR3 is TGTGCCAGTAGTATAGGTAGCGGGAGATCCAATGAGCAGTTCTTC. Supplemented by reference TRBV19 and TRBJ2-1, the full variable domain reads DGGITQSPKYLFRKEGQNVTLSCEQNLNHDAMYWYRQDPGQGLRLIYYSQIVNDFQKGDIAEGYSVSREKKESFPLTVTSAQKNPTAFYLCASSIGSGRSNEQFFGPGTRLTVL.

This rearrangement joins TRBV7-2 to TRBJ2-5, with D tentatively TRBD1 (5 bases). Germline CDR1 and CDR2: SGHTA and FQGNSA. The CDR3 has 15 residues. V was clipped by 5 bases and J by 5 bases, with 18 bases between them. CDR3 DNA sequence: TGTGCCAGCAGCCATCCTAGGGGTGTGGCGGAGACCCAGTACTTC. This gives the protein CASSHPRGVAETQYF.

The chain joins TRBV7-2 to TRBJ2-5; 7 nucleotides match TRBD2. This CDR3 comprises 16 residues. CDR1 and CDR2 (germline): SGHTA, FQGNSA. V lost 5 bases, J lost 4 bases, and 13 bases stayed unmatched. The CDR3 region has the DNA TGTGCCAGCAGCCCCCAGGCGGGAGCGAGAAGAGAGACCCAGTACTTC. Encoded protein: CASSPQAGARRETQYF.

A few counts support this clone. This chain connects TRBV6-2 or TRBV6-3 to TRBJ2-7, with TRBD2 matching over 12 bases. The CDR3 has 18 amino acids. Germline V gives CDR1 MNHEY, CDR2 SVGEGT. Losses at the gene ends were 6 bases for V and 5 bases for J; bases not matched to a gene: 17. CDR3: CASSPAVPRLAGVDEQYF. The CDR3 region has the DNA TGTGCCAGCAGCCCAGCCGTCCCTCGACTAGCGGGAGTAGACGAGCAGTACTTC.

The chain employs TRBV10-1 and TRBJ2-2; D is uncertain. Per the germline V gene, CDR1 is WNHNN and CDR2 is SYGVQD (reference sequence). V lost 2 bases, J lost 1 base, and 8 bases lay in between. The CDR3 extends over 15 amino acids. Written as DNA, the CDR3 is TGCGCCAGCAGTGAGCGCAGGCTGAACACCGGGGAGCTGTTTTTT. This sequence encodes CASSERRLNTGELFF.

The count of this clone is one. The chain recombines TRBV21-1 with TRBJ2-3; TRBD1, the table's D call, lacks a check against the DNA. TRBV21-1 is flagged as a pseudogene. The CDR3 spans 15 residues. The CDR3 reads CASSPPDRATDTQYF. The CDR3 DNA sequence: TGTGCCAGCAGCCCACCAGACAGGGCCACAGATACGCAGTATTTT.

The chain has TRBV4-2 and TRBJ2-5; tentative D call: TRBD2 (5 bases). Trimming took 3 bases from V and 1 from J, leaving 21 bases between them. This CDR3 region has 18 residues. CDR1 is LGHNA, CDR2 YNFKEQ, per germline. DNA for the CDR3: TGTGCCAGCAGCCAGCTAGACCTGACGTTGAGCGGCCAAGAGACCCAGTACTTC. Its protein is CASSQLDLTLSGQETQYF.

The V and J genes are TRBV5-1 and TRBJ2-7, with TRBD2 matching 7 bases. With V trimmed by 4 bases and J by 3 bases, 10 bases remained unmatched. The CDR3 is 15 residues long. Per germline, CDR1 SGHRS and CDR2 YFSETQ. CDR3 amino acids: CASSTGEGTYYEQYF. DNA for the CDR3: TGCGCCAGCAGCACCGGGGAGGGTACATACTACGAGCAGTACTTC.

V usage is TRBV24-1 and J usage is TRBJ2-1; 12 bases align to TRBD2. Germline V gene data show CDR1 as KGHDR and CDR2 as SFDVKD. This CDR3 has 19 residues. Trimming removed 1 base from V and 0 bases from J; junction bases left unmatched: 6. The CDR3 protein is CATSDFGLAGKSSYNEQFF. The CDR3 bases are TGTGCCACCAGTGATTTCGGACTAGCGGGAAAGAGCTCCTACAATGAGCAGTTCTTC.

The J gene is TRBJ2-7, the V gene TRBV27; 7 bases line up with TRBD1. The CDR3 has 14 amino acids. Germline CDR1 reads MNHEY; CDR2 reads SMNVEV (reference sequence). V shed 2 bases and J 12 bases; nucleotides not matched to a gene: 13. The CDR3 spells CASSLRPSGGIRYF. For the CDR3, the DNA is TGTGCCAGCAGTTTAAGGCCCTCAGGGGGTATACGGTACTTC.

The V gene is TRBV9, the J gene TRBJ2-7, with 8 bases matching TRBD2. Germline-derived CDR1 and CDR2 are SGDLS and YYNGEE. V shed 0 bases, J shed 6 bases, and the junction held 11 bases outside the gene matches. CDR3 length: 16 residues. CDR3 coding DNA: TGTGCCAGCAGCGTAGCTTCCTGGGGACTAGAAGGCGAGCAGTACTTC. Residues: CASSVASWGLEGEQYF. The whole variable domain, filled in from reference TRBV9 and TRBJ2-7, reads DSGVTQTPKHLITATGQRVTLRCSPRSGDLSVYWYQQSLDQGLQFLIQYYNGEERAKGNILERFSAQQFPDLHSELNLSSLELGDSALYFCASSVASWGLEGEQYFGPGTRLTVT.

The chain couples TRBV6-4 to TRBJ2-3; no firm D call. This CDR3 comprises 15 residues. Germline V gene lookup returns CDR1 MRHNA and CDR2 SNTAGT. With 2 bases removed from V and 0 bases from J, the gap between germline ends came to 9 bases. The DNA for the CDR3 is TGTGCCAGCAGTGACGCAGCGTCAAGCACAGATACGCAGTATTTT. It codes for CASSDAASSTDTQYF.

The V call is TRBV12-3 or TRBV12-4, the J call TRBJ2-7; TRBD2 is a possible D gene (6 bases). V lost 6 bases, J lost 1 base, and 10 bases lay in between. The CDR3 loop spans 13 amino acids. The CDR3 loop is CASRGLRSYEQYF. CDR3 DNA sequence: TGTGCCAGCAGGGGACTGAGGTCCTACGAGCAGTACTTC.

V gene TRBV2 combines with J gene TRBJ2-3; TRBD2 matches at 16 bases. This CDR3 is built from 18 residues. After removal of 4 bases from V and 1 base from J, the junction contained 5 bases not matched to a gene. In germline, CDR1 is SNHLY, CDR2 FYNNEI. The CDR3 region is CASSAGLAGGLGTDTQYF. The CDR3 DNA is TGTGCCAGCAGTGCGGGACTAGCGGGAGGGCTTGGCACAGATACGCAGTATTTT.

This chain links TRBV18 with TRBJ1-6; TRBD1 matches at 8 bases. This CDR3 region has 14 residues. Germline lookup yields CDR1 KGHSH and CDR2 LQKENI. After removal of 3 bases from V and 7 bases from J, the junction contained 2 bases not matched to a gene. The CDR3 nucleotides are TGTGCCAGCTCACCGACAGGGGCCAATTCACCCCTCCACTTT. This encodes CASSPTGANSPLHF.